The present T cell receptor (beta chain) was sequenced within a study of T cell responses to AZD1222 COVID-19 vaccine. General observations from the study: Clonal diversity was possibly underestimated; the donors were predominantly white British and more often female. Nearly half of the spike-specific TCRs reportedly recognize variant regions that carry no mutations. The span of vaccine-associated CD4 TCRs extended across spike, with dominance at 160-218 and 743-854.

As concerns this clone: What it recognizes is unknown.

Repertoires were generated with immunoSEQ multiplex PCR, while TCRdb's copy carries only in-frame clones and drops some. The data show more than 70,000 clones, less than 95% seen once. V shed 2 bases and J 4 bases; nucleotides not matched to a gene: 4. The CDR3 loop spans 15 amino acids. CDR1 and CDR2 (germline): MNHEY, SVGEGT. Pooling covered second doses at about 4 or about 12 weeks. The chain carries TRBV6-2 or TRBV6-3 and TRBJ2-2; TRBD1 agrees at 7 bases. The source is an adult who received the AZD1222 COVID-19 vaccine. Material: peripheral blood, obtained 28 days after the second AZD1222 dose. CDR3 sequence: CASSYITGATGELFF. The CDR3 bases are TGTGCCAGCAGTTACATTACAGGGGCCACCGGGGAGCTGTTTTTT.